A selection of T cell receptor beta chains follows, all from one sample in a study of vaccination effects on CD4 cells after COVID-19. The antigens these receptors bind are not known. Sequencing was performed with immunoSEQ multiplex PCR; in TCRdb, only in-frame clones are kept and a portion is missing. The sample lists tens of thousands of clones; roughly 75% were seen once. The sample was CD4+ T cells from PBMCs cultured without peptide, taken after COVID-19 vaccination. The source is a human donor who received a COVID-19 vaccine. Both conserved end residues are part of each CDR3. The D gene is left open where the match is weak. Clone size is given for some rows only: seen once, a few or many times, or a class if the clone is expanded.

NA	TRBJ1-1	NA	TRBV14	CASSQGIRGLNTEAFF	TGTGCCAGCAGCCAAGGGATACGAGGGCTGAACACTGAAGCTTTCTTT
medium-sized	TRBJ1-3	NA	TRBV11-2	CASSLGGRSYSGNTIYF	TGTGCCAGCAGCTTAGGGGGCCGCTCGTACTCTGGAAACACCATATATTTT
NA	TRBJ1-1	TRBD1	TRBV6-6	CASSGGPGQANTEAFF	TGTGCCAGCAGCGGAGGACCGGGACAGGCGAACACTGAAGCTTTCTTT
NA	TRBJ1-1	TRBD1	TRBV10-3	CASQTGQGREAFF	TGTGCCAGCCAAACAGGACAGGGCAGAGAAGCTTTCTTT
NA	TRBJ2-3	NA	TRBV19	CASSIGGGTDTQYF	TGTGCCAGTAGTATAGGAGGGGGCACAGATACGCAGTATTTT
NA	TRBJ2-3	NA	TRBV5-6	CASSLGGAGSTDTQYF	TGTGCCAGCAGCTTGGGGGGGGCAGGATCCACAGATACGCAGTATTTT
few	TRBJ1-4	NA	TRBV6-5	CASSSVLRSGKLFF	TGTGCCAGCAGCTCAGTCCTGAGATCGGGAAAACTGTTTTTT
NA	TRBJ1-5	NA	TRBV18	CASSPKDRSNQPQHF	TGTGCCAGCTCACCAAAGGACAGAAGCAATCAGCCCCAGCATTTT
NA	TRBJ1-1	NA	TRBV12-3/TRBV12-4	CASSTGRTEAFF	TGTGCCAGCAGTACAGGGAGGACTGAAGCTTTCTTT
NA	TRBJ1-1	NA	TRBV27	CASSDPPGNTEAFF	TGTGCCAGCAGCGACCCACCTGGGAACACTGAAGCTTTCTTT
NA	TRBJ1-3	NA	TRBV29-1	CSVEVTRSTIYF	TGCAGCGTTGAGGTCACCCGCTCCACCATATATTTT
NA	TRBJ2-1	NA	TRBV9	CASSVSPTASHEQFF	TGTGCCAGCAGCGTAAGTCCGACAGCTAGCCATGAGCAGTTCTTC
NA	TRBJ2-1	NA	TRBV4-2	CASSQDGSGGINEQFF	TGTGCCAGCAGCCAAGATGGGTCGGGGGGCATCAATGAGCAGTTCTTC
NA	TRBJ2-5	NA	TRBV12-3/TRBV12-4	CASSMGRSETQYF	TGTGCCAGTTCAATGGGGAGGTCGGAGACCCAGTACTTC
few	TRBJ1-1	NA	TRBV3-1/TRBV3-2	CASSNLNTEAFF	TGTGCCAGCAGCAACCTGAACACTGAAGCTTTCTTT
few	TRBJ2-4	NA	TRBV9	CASSSTGGLAKNIQYF	TGTGCCAGCAGCTCGACAGGTGGCCTAGCCAAAAACATTCAGTACTTC
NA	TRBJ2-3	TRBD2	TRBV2	CASSEALTAGGLDTQYF	TGTGCCAGCAGTGAAGCGCTTACAGCGGGGGGGCTAGATACGCAGTATTTT
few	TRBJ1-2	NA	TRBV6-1	CASSEVHLGSYGYTF	TGTGCCAGCAGTGAAGTCCATCTTGGGTCCTATGGCTACACCTTC
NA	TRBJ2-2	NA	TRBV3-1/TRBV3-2	CASRNDRSSGELFF	TGTGCCAGCAGAAACGACAGGTCCTCCGGGGAGCTGTTTTTT
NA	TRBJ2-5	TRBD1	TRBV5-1	CASSSTTGGGETQYF	TGCGCCAGCAGCTCCACGACAGGGGGTGGGGAGACCCAGTACTTC
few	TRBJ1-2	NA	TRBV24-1	CATRDRSNYGYTF	TGTGCCACCAGGGACAGATCGAACTATGGCTACACCTTC
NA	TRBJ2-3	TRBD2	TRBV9	CASSPNGGSGDTQYF	TGTGCCAGCAGCCCCAACGGGGGGTCAGGGGATACGCAGTATTTT
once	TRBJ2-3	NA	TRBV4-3	CASSQAAGVTDTQYF	TGCGCCAGCAGCCAAGCGGCAGGGGTAACAGATACGCAGTATTTT
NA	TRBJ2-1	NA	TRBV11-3	CASSSPTTNEQFF	TGTGCCAGCAGCTCCCCTACCACCAATGAGCAGTTCTTC
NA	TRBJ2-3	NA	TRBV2	CASSEVPRSTDTQYF	TGTGCCAGCAGTGAAGTTCCCAGGAGCACAGATACGCAGTATTTT
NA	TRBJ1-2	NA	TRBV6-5	CASSLSQGFSYGYTF	TGTGCCAGCAGTTTATCGCAGGGTTTTAGCTATGGCTACACCTTC
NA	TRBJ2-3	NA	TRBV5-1	CASSPNGDTDTQYF	TGCGCCAGCAGCCCAAACGGGGACACAGATACGCAGTATTTT